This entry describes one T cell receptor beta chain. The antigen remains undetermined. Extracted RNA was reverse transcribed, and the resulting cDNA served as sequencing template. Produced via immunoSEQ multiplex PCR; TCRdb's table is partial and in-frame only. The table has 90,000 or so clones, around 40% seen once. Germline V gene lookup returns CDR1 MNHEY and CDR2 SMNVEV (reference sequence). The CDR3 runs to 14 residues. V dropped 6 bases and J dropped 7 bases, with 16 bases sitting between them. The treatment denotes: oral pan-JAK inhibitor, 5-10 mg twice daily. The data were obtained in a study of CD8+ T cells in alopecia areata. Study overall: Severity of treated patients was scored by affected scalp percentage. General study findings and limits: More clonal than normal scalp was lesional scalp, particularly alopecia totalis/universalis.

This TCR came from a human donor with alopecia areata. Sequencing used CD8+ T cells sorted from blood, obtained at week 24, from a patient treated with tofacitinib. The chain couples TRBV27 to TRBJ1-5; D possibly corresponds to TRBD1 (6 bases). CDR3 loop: CASSSRGGGQPQHF. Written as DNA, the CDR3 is TGTGCCAGCAGCTCGCGCGGGGGCGGGCAGCCCCAGCATTTT.